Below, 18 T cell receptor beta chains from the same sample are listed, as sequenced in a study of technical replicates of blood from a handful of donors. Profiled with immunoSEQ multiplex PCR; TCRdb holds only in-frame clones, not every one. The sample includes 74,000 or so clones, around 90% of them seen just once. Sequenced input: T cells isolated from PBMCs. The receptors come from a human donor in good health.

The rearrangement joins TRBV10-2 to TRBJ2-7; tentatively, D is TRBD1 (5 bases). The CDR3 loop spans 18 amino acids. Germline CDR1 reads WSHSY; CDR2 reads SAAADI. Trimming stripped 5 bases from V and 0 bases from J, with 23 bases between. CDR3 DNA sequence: TGCGCCAGCAGTTCTAATAATGCTGACAGCCTAGTCTCCTACGAGCAGTACTTC. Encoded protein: CASSSNNADSLVSYEQYF.

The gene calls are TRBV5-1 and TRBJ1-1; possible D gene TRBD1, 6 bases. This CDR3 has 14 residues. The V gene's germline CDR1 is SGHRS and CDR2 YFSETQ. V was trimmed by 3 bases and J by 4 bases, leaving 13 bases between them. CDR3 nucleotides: TGCGCCAGCAGCTCTCGGGGACAAACCACTGAAGCTTTCTTT. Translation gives CASSSRGQTTEAFF.

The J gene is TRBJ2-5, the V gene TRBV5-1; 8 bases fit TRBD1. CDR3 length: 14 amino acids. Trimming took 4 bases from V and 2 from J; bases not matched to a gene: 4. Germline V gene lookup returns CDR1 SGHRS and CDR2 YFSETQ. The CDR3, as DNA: TGCGCCAGCAGCGCGGGACAGGTTCAAGAGACCCAGTACTTC. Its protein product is CASSAGQVQETQYF.

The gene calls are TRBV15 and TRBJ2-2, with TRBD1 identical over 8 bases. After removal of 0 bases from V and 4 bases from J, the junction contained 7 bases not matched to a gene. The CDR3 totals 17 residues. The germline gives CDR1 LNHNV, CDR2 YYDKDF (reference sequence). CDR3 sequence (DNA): TGTGCCACCAGCAGAGATCGGTCAGGGGGCGTCACCGGGGAGCTGTTTTTT. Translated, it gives CATSRDRSGGVTGELFF.

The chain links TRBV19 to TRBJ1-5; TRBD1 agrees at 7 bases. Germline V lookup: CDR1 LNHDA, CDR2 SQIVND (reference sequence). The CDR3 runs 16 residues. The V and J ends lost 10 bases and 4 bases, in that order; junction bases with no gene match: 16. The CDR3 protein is CATSLDRFAENQPQHF. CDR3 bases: TGTGCCACCTCCTTGGACAGGTTTGCGGAAAATCAGCCCCAGCATTTT.

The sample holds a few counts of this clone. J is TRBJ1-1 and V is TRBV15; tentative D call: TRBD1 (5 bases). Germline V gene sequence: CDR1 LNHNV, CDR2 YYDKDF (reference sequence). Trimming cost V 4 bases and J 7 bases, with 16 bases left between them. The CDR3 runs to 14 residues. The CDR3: CATSKDRGVSEAFF. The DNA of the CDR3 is TGTGCCACCAGCAAAGATCGGGGGGTCAGTGAAGCTTTCTTT.

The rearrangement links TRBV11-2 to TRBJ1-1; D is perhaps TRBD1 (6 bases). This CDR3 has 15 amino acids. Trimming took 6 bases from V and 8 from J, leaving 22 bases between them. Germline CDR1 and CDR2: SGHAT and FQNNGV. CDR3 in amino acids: CASSYWSQGLREAFF. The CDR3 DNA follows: TGTGCCAGCAGTTATTGGTCTCAGGGGCTCAGGGAAGCTTTCTTT.

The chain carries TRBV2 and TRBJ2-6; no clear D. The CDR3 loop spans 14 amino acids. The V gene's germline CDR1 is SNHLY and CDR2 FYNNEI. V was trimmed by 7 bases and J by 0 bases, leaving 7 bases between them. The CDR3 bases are TGTGCCAGCATTCCCAGCTCTGGGGCCAACGTCCTGACTTTC. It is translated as CASIPSSGANVLTF.

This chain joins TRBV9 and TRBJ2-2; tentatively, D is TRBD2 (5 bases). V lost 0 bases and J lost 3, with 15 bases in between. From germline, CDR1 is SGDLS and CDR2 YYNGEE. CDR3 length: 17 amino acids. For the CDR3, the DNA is TGTGCCAGCAGCGTAGTATCCGTTCCGGGGTACACCGGGGAGCTGTTTTTT. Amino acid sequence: CASSVVSVPGYTGELFF.

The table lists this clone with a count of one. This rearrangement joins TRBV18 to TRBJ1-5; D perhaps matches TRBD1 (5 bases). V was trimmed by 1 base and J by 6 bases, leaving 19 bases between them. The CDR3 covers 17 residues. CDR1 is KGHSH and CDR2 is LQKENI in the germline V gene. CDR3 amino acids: CASSPQLGTEVGQPQHF. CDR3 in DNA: TGTGCCAGCTCACCACAACTTGGGACTGAAGTAGGTCAGCCCCAGCATTTT.

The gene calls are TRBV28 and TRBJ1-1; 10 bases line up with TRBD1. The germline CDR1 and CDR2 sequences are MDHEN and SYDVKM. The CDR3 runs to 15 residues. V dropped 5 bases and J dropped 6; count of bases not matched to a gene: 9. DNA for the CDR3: TGTGCCAGCAGTATGCGGACAGGGGGGTACGCTGAAGCTTTCTTT. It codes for CASSMRTGGYAEAFF.

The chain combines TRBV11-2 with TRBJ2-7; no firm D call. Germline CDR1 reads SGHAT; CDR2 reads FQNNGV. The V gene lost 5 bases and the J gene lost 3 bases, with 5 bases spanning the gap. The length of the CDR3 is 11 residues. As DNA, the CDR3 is TGTGCCAGCAGCCCCCTCTACGAGCAGTACTTC. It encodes CASSPLYEQYF.

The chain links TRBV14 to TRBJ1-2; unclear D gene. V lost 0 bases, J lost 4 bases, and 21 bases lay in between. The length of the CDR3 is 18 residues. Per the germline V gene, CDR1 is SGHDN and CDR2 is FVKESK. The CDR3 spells CASSQDRLGQDGSYGYTF. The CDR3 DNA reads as TGTGCCAGCAGCCAAGACCGATTAGGGCAGGACGGGAGCTATGGCTACACCTTC.

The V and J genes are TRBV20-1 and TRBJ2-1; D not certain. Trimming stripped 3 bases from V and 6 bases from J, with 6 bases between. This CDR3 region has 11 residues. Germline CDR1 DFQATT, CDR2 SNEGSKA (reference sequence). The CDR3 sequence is CSASILNEQFF. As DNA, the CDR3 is TGCAGTGCTAGCATACTCAATGAGCAGTTCTTC.

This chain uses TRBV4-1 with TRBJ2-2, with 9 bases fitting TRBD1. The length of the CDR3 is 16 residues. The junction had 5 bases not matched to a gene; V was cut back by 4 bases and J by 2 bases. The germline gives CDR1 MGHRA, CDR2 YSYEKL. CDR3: CASSRNRGQNTGELFF. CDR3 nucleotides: TGCGCCAGCAGCCGCAACAGGGGGCAAAACACCGGGGAGCTGTTTTTT.

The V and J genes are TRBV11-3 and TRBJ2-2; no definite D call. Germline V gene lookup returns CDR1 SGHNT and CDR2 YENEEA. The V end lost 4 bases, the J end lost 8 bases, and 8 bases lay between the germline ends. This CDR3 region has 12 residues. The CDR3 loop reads CASSSPVGELFF. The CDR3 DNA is TGTGCCAGCAGCTCCCCGGTAGGGGAGCTGTTTTTT. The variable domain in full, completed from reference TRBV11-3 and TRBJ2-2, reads EAGVVQSPRYKIIEKKQPVAFWCNPISGHNTLYWYLQNLGQGPELLIRYENEEAVDDSQLPKDRFSAERLKGVDSTLKIQPAELGDSAVYLCASSSPVGELFFGEGSRLTVL.

CDR3 sequence reads: CASSLQVRANTEAFF. The CDR3, as DNA: TGTGCCAGCAGCTTACAGGTGAGGGCGAACACTGAAGCTTTCTTT. The V and J genes are TRBV13 and TRBJ1-1; no clear D. The CDR3 has 15 amino acids. Trimming took off 2 bases at V and 1 base at J, with 11 bases between the two ends. Germline V CDR1 and CDR2: PRHDT, FYEKMQ (reference sequence).

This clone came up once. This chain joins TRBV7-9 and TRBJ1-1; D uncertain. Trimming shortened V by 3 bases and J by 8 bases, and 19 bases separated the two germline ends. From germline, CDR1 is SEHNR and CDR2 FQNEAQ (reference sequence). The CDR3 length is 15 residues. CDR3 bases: TGTGCCAGCAGCTTTCGGACCGGGATCCGGTTAGAAGCTTTCTTT. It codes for CASSFRTGIRLEAFF.